This TCR beta chain was captured by sequencing in a study of T cells after somatic rescue of genetic block. This clone has a handful of counts. The method was immunoSEQ multiplex PCR; TCRdb's version includes in-frame clones alone and lacks a portion of them. The profile covers 110,000 or so clones, with 90% to 95% appearing a single time and approximately 1.5% taken by the ten largest. The sequence came from a woman under 30. Sequenced input: peripheral blood mononuclear cells (PBMCs).

The CDR3 coding sequence is TGTGCCAGCAGGCCGGGGGCGGGAACTGAAGCTTTCTTT. Translating gives CASRPGAGTEAFF. The J gene is TRBJ1-1, the V gene TRBV27; possibly TRBD1 for D (6 bases). The CDR3 loop spans 13 amino acids. V shed 6 bases and J shed 5 bases, with 13 bases lying between them. The V gene's germline CDR1 is MNHEY and CDR2 SMNVEV (reference sequence).